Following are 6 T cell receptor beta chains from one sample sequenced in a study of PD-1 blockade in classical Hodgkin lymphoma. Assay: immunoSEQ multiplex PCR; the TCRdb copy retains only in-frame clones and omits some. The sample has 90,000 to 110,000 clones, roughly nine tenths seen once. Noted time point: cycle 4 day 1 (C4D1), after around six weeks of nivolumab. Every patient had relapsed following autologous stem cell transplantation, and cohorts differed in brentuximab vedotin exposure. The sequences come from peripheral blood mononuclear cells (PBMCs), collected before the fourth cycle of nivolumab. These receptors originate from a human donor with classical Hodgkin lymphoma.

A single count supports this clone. The DNA for the CDR3 is TGTGCCAGCAGTCCTCCCGGGACAGGGATCCATGAGCAGTTCTTC. Translating it yields CASSPPGTGIHEQFF. V and J are TRBV28 and TRBJ2-1; TRBD1 matches at 9 bases. CDR3 size: 15 residues. The V and J ends lost 5 bases and 8 bases, in that order; junction bases with no gene match: 10. CDR1 is MDHEN and CDR2 is SYDVKM in the germline V gene.

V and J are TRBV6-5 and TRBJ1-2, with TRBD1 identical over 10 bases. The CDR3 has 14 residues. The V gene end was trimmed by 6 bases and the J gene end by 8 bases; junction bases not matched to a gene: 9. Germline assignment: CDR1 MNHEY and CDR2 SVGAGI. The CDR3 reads CASRRPGTGEGYTF. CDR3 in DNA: TGTGCCAGCAGACGGCCCGGGACAGGGGAGGGCTACACCTTC.

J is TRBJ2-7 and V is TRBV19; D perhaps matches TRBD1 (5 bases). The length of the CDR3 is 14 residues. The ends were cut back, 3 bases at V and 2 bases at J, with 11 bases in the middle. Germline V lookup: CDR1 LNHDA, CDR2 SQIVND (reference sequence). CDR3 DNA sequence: TGTGCCAGTAGTATTGTAGGGGATGCCTACGAGCAGTACTTC. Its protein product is CASSIVGDAYEQYF.

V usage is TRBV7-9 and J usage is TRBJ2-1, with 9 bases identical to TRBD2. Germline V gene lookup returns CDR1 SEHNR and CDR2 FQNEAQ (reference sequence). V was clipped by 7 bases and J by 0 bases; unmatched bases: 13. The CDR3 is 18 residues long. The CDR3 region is CASTVEASGMSSYNEQFF. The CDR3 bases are TGTGCCAGCACCGTCGAGGCTAGCGGGATGAGCTCCTACAATGAGCAGTTCTTC.

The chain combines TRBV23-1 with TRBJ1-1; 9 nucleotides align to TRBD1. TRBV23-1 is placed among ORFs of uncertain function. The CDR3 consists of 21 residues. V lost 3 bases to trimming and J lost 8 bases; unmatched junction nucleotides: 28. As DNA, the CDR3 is TGCGCCAGCAGTCATGGCCCCATTCAGGACAGGGGATTCTATGGGTTAAAGGAAGCTTTCTTT. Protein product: CASSHGPIQDRGFYGLKEAFF.

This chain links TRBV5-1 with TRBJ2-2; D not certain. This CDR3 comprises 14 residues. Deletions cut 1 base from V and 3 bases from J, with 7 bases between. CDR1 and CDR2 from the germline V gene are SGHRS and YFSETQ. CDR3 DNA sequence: TGCGCCAGCAGCTTGTCAGTCCACACCGGGGAGCTGTTTTTT. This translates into CASSLSVHTGELFF.